The clone carrying this TCR beta chain has only a few counts. The antigen is unknown. The sample originates from a study of T-cell memory formation after mild COVID-19. Points from the study as a whole: There was a balanced CD4/CD8 profile in clones contracting day 15 to 85, and later expanders leaned CD4+. SARS-CoV-2 specificity of second-wave clones peaking day 37 was unconfirmed.

Per the germline V gene, CDR1 is MNHNY and CDR2 is SVGAGI (reference sequence). This CDR3 is built from 14 residues. Unmatched junction bases numbered 3, after V lost 1 base and J lost 3 bases. From 5'RACE with constant-segment primers came TCR alpha and TCR beta cDNA libraries that carried sample barcodes and UMIs. TCRdb redid the calling of the 5' RACE reads with MiXCR, one entry per CDR3 protein. The sample consists of around 310,000 distinct CDR3 sequences, roughly 19% of them appearing once. The chain uses TRBV6-6 and TRBJ2-7, with 7 nucleotides matching TRBD2. What was sequenced was PBMCs or a T cell subset sorted from them (not recorded which). This receptor was obtained from a man aged 18-30 years who had mild COVID-19 (a few samples of this study predate the infection). Cell type and time point are not known. CDR3 in amino acids: CASSYFGGSYEQYF. The CDR3 region has the DNA TGTGCCAGCAGTTACTTCGGGGGGAGCTACGAGCAGTACTTC.